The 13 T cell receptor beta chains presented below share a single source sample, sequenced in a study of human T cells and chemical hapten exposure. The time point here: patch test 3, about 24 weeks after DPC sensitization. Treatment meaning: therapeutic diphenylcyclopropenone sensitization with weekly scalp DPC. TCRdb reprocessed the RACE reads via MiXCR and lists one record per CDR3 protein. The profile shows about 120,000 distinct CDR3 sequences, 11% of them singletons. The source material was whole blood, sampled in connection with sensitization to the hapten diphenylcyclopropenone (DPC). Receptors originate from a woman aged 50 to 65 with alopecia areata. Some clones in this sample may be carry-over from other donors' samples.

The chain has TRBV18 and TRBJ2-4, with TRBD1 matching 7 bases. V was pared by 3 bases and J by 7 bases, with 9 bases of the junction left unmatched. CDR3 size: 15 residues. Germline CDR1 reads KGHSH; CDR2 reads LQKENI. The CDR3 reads CASSPTIDRVNIQYF. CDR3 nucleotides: TGTGCCAGCTCACCCACTATTGACAGGGTCAACATTCAGTACTTC.

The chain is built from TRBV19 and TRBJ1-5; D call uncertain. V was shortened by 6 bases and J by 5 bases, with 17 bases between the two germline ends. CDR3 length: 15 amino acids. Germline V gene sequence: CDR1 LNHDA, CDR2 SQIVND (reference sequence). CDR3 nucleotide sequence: TGTGCCAGTAGGCAAGGAGCCTTGATTGATCAGCCCCAGCATTTT. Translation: CASRQGALIDQPQHF. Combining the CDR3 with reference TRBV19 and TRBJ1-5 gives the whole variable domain DGGITQSPKYLFRKEGQNVTLSCEQNLNHDAMYWYRQDPGQGLRLIYYSQIVNDFQKGDIAEGYSVSREKKESFPLTVTSAQKNPTAFYLCASRQGALIDQPQHFGDGTRLSIL.

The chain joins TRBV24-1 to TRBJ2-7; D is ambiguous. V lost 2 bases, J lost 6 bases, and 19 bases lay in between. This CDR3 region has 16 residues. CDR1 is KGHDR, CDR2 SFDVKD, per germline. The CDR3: CATSDCPPPKGREQYF. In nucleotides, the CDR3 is TGTGCCACCAGTGATTGCCCCCCCCCGAAGGGTCGCGAGCAGTACTTC.

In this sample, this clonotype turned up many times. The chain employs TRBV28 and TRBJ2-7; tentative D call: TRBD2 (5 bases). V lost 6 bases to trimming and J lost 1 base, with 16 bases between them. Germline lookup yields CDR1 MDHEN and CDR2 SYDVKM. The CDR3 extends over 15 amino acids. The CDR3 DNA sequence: TGTGCCAGCAGACCCCAGAGGGCAGGATCCTACGAGCAGTACTTC. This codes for CASRPQRAGSYEQYF.

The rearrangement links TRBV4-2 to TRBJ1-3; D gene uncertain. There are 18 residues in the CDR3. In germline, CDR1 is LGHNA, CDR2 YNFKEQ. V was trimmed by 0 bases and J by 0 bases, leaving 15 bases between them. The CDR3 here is CASSQDSAGRFSGNTIYF. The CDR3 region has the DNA TGTGCCAGCAGCCAAGATTCGGCAGGTCGTTTCTCTGGAAACACCATATATTTT.

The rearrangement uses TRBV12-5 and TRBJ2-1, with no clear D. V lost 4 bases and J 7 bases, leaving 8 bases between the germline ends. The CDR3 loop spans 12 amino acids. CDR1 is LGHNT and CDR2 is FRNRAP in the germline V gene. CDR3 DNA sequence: TGTGCTAGTGGTTCCTCTGGGAATGAGCAGTTCTTC. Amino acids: CASGSSGNEQFF.

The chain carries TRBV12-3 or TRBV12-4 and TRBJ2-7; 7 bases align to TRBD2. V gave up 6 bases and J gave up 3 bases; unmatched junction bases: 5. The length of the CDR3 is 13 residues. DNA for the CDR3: TGTGCCAGCAGCACGCGGGGGATCTACGAGCAGTACTTC. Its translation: CASSTRGIYEQYF.

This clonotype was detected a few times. CDR3 DNA sequence: TGTGCCAGCAGTTCCTTCACCAGGGGGGAGCTGTTTTTT. It is translated as CASSSFTRGELFF. V and J are TRBV6-2 or TRBV6-3 and TRBJ2-2; unclear D gene. From germline, CDR1 is MNHEY and CDR2 SVGEGT. The CDR3 is 13 residues long. Trimming took off 4 bases at V and 8 bases at J, with 11 bases between the two ends.

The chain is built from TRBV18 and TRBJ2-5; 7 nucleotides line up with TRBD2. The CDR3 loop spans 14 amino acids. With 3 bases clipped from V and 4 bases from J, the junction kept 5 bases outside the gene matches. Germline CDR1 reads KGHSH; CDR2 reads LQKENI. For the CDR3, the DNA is TGTGCCAGCTCACCCGGCGCGGGAGTAGAGACCCAGTACTTC. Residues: CASSPGAGVETQYF.

The CDR3 region is CSAETAASEQYF. Written as DNA, the CDR3 is TGCAGTGCGGAGACGGCGGCATCCGAGCAGTACTTC. The chain recombines TRBV20-1 with TRBJ2-7; D is ambiguous. Germline V gene data show CDR1 as DFQATT and CDR2 as SNEGSKA (reference sequence). This CDR3 is built from 12 residues. The V gene lost 6 bases and the J gene lost 6 bases, with 15 bases spanning the gap.

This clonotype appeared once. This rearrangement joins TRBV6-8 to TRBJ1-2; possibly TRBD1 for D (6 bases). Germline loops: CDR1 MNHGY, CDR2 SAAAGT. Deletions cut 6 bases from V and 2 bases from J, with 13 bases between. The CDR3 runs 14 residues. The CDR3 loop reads CASRSGASNYGYTF. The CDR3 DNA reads TGTGCCAGCAGGTCGGGGGCCTCAAACTATGGCTACACCTTC.

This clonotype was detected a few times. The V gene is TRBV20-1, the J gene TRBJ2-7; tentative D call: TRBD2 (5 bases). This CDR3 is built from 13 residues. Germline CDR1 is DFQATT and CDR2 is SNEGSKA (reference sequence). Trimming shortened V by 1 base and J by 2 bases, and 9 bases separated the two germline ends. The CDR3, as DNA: TGCAGTGCTAGAGGACCGGGGACCTACGAGCAGTACTTC. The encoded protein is CSARGPGTYEQYF.

Written as DNA, the CDR3 is TGTGCCAGCAGTTTCGGGACAGCTTATGGCTACACCTTC. As protein: CASSFGTAYGYTF. This chain uses TRBV27 with TRBJ1-2; TRBD1 matches at 7 bases. The CDR3 loop spans 13 amino acids. The V gene end was trimmed by 3 bases and the J gene end by 5 bases; junction bases not matched to a gene: 3. CDR1 is MNHEY and CDR2 is SMNVEV in the germline V gene (reference sequence).